These 25 T cell receptor beta chains originate from one sample sequenced in a study of cytomegalovirus exposure and HLA in healthy donors. The data were produced by immunoSEQ multiplex PCR, yet TCRdb's version contains in-frame clones alone and is incomplete. The sample lists 70,000 to 80,000 clones, roughly 93% occurring once. Source material: PBMCs. The receptors here all came from a woman aged 18-30 years in good health and CMV-seropositive.

This chain links TRBV27 with TRBJ1-2; 8 positions match TRBD1. Germline assignment: CDR1 MNHEY and CDR2 SMNVEV (reference sequence). Trimming at V came to 6 bases and at J to 4 bases, leaving 1 base not matched to a gene. The CDR3 runs 12 residues. As DNA, the CDR3 is TGTGCCAGCAGCGACAGGGGCTATGGCTACACCTTC. This sequence encodes CASSDRGYGYTF.

The rearrangement joins TRBV11-2 to TRBJ2-7, with 8 bases matching TRBD2. Per the germline V gene, CDR1 is SGHAT and CDR2 is FQNNGV. Unmatched junction bases numbered 4, after V lost 5 bases and J lost 1 base. The CDR3 covers 14 residues. The CDR3 is CASSVGTRSYEQYF. The CDR3 DNA is TGTGCCAGCAGCGTCGGGACTAGATCCTACGAGCAGTACTTC.

The chain carries TRBV6-5 and TRBJ1-2, with D hard to call. Germline CDR1 MNHEY, CDR2 SVGAGI. Trimming stripped 0 bases from V and 5 bases from J, with 7 bases between. The CDR3 spans 13 residues. The CDR3 sequence: CASSYSGRYGYTF. The CDR3 nucleotides are TGTGCCAGCAGTTACTCGGGCAGATATGGCTACACCTTC.

DNA of the CDR3: TGTGCCAGCAGCCTGGGGGGTCAGGGGCGTAATGAAAAACTGTTTTTT. It translates to CASSLGGQGRNEKLFF. This chain links TRBV5-6 with TRBJ1-4; D might be TRBD1 (6 bases). The CDR3 runs 16 residues. The V and J ends lost 4 bases and 4 bases respectively, with 17 bases between them. Per germline, CDR1 SGHDT and CDR2 YYEEEE. Full variable domain (outside the CDR3, taken from reference TRBV5-6 and TRBJ1-4): DAGVTQSPTHLIKTRGQQVTLRCSPKSGHDTVSWYQQALGQGPQFIFQYYEEEERQRGNFPDRFSGHQFPNYSSELNVNALLLGDSALYLCASSLGGQGRNEKLFFGSGTQLSVL.

This clone was observed once. J is TRBJ1-6 and V is TRBV5-4; 8 bases align to TRBD1. Unmatched junction bases numbered 10, after V lost 4 bases and J lost 7 bases. Per the germline V gene, CDR1 is SGHNT and CDR2 is YYREEE (reference sequence). The CDR3 spans 16 residues. The CDR3 region has the DNA TGTGCCAGCAGCGAAAAACGGACAGGGCTGAATTCACCCCTCCACTTT. Residues: CASSEKRTGLNSPLHF.

This chain uses TRBV5-8 with TRBJ2-7; possible D gene TRBD1, 6 bases. Germline lookup yields CDR1 SGHTS and CDR2 YDEGEE. Between the trimmed V and J ends, which lost 0 bases and 5 bases, there was a span of 9 bases. The CDR3 runs to 13 residues. CDR3 region: CASSLVNRDEQYF. CDR3 nucleotides: TGTGCCAGCAGCTTGGTGAACAGGGACGAGCAGTACTTC.

The rearrangement joins TRBV19 to TRBJ2-7; D possibly corresponds to TRBD1 (6 bases). CDR1 and CDR2 (germline): LNHDA, SQIVND (reference sequence). CDR3 length: 12 amino acids. V was cut by 6 bases and J by 4 bases, with 10 bases left in between. In DNA form, the CDR3 reads TGTGCCAGTAGCCCACAGGGTTACGAGCAGTACTTC. Translating gives CASSPQGYEQYF.

The rearrangement links TRBV7-6 to TRBJ1-1; D is possibly TRBD1 (6 bases). The CDR3 consists of 14 residues. The V gene lost 0 bases and the J gene lost 4 bases, with 9 bases spanning the gap. Germline V CDR1 and CDR2: SGHVS, FNYEAQ. The CDR3 DNA sequence: TGTGCCAGCAGCTTAGCGGGGGGGCGCACTGAAGCTTTCTTT. This translates into CASSLAGGRTEAFF.

The chain links TRBV7-9 to TRBJ2-1, with D perhaps matching TRBD2 (6 bases). Germline V CDR1 and CDR2: SEHNR, FQNEAQ (reference sequence). Trimming shortened V by 5 bases and J by 4 bases, and 18 bases separated the two germline ends. The CDR3 runs 16 residues. Here the CDR3 reads CASSIVGVAAYNEQFF. The CDR3 nucleotides read TGTGCCAGCAGCATCGTCGGAGTAGCGGCGTACAATGAGCAGTTCTTC.

The chain uses TRBV5-1 and TRBJ2-4; 8 bases match TRBD1. V lost 4 bases to trimming and J lost 0 bases; unmatched junction nucleotides: 15. Germline V gene sequence: CDR1 SGHRS, CDR2 YFSETQ. This CDR3 spans 19 amino acids. CDR3 residues: CASSPYGGQDVLAKNIQYF. In DNA form, the CDR3 reads TGCGCCAGCAGCCCTTACGGGGGACAGGACGTTTTAGCCAAAAACATTCAGTACTTC.

The V gene is TRBV11-2, the J gene TRBJ1-2; the D is unclear. V gave up 5 bases and J gave up 3 bases, with 16 bases separating them. The V gene's germline CDR1 is SGHAT and CDR2 FQNNGV. The CDR3 is made up of 15 amino acids. Here the CDR3 DNA reads TGTGCCAGCAGCCCGACCCCCCAACAGTACTATGGCTACACCTTC. This gives the protein CASSPTPQQYYGYTF.

The rearrangement joins TRBV2 to TRBJ2-7; TRBD1 matches 8 bases. With V trimmed by 3 bases and J by 2 bases, 6 bases remained unmatched. CDR3 size: 15 residues. Germline V gene sequence: CDR1 SNHLY, CDR2 FYNNEI. The CDR3 DNA reads TGTGCCAGCAGTGACCCACAGGGGGGTACCTACGAGCAGTACTTC. Protein: CASSDPQGGTYEQYF.

The chain links TRBV5-4 to TRBJ2-5; D gene uncertain. The CDR3 loop spans 15 amino acids. Germline assignment: CDR1 SGHNT and CDR2 YYREEE (reference sequence). The ends were cut back, 3 bases at V and 5 bases at J, with 17 bases in the middle. For the CDR3, the DNA is TGTGCCAGCAGCTCCGGATCGTCTCCCGGGGAGACCCAGTACTTC. Translating gives CASSSGSSPGETQYF.

The chain carries TRBV5-1 and TRBJ2-3; D may be TRBD2 (6 bases). V was clipped by 0 bases and J by 3 bases, with 11 bases between them. In germline, CDR1 is SGHRS, CDR2 YFSETQ. The CDR3 has 15 amino acids. The CDR3 spells CASSLVGRGTDTQYF. The CDR3, as DNA: TGCGCCAGCAGCTTGGTGGGGCGGGGAACAGATACGCAGTATTTT. The full variable domain, its missing parts supplied by reference TRBV5-1 and TRBJ2-3, is KAGVTQTPRYLIKTRGQQVTLSCSPISGHRSVSWYQQTPGQGLQFLFEYFSETQRNKGNFPGRFSGRQFSNSRSEMNVSTLELGDSALYLCASSLVGRGTDTQYFGPGTRLTVL.

The rearrangement uses TRBV28 and TRBJ2-6, with 10 nucleotides matching TRBD2. With 4 bases clipped from V and 1 base from J, the junction kept 7 bases outside the gene matches. The germline CDR1 and CDR2 sequences are MDHEN and SYDVKM. CDR3 length equals 18 residues. Written as DNA, the CDR3 is TGTGCCAGCAGTTCAAGGTCTAGCGGGGGTTCTGGGGCCAACGTCCTGACTTTC. The encoded protein is CASSSRSSGGSGANVLTF.

The chain uses TRBV2 and TRBJ1-2; 8 bases map to TRBD1. V lost 3 bases to trimming and J lost 2 bases; unmatched junction nucleotides: 8. Germline V gives CDR1 SNHLY, CDR2 FYNNEI. CDR3 length: 16 residues. For the CDR3, the DNA is TGTGCCAGCAGTGACCGGACAGGGTTCGGCAACTATGGCTACACCTTC. Translated: CASSDRTGFGNYGYTF.

The chain is built from TRBV28 and TRBJ1-1, with 8 nucleotides matching TRBD1. CDR1 is MDHEN and CDR2 is SYDVKM in the germline V gene. V shed 5 bases and J 4 bases; nucleotides not matched to a gene: 12. The CDR3 consists of 16 residues. CDR3 coding DNA: TGTGCCAGCAGTGACCCAAAAACAGGGGGGGGCACTGAAGCTTTCTTT. As protein: CASSDPKTGGGTEAFF.

The CDR3 here is CASSPDPDIWFDGYTF. The DNA of the CDR3 is TGTGCCAGCAGCCCAGACCCGGACATTTGGTTCGATGGCTACACCTTC. The chain recombines TRBV5-4 with TRBJ1-2, with D perhaps TRBD1 (5 bases). Trimming pared 4 bases from V and 6 bases from J, leaving 22 bases between. This CDR3 is 16 amino acids long. Germline V gene data show CDR1 as SGHNT and CDR2 as YYREEE (reference sequence).

V usage is TRBV15 and J usage is TRBJ2-3; possibly TRBD2 for D (6 bases). V dropped 0 bases and J dropped 2 bases, with 12 bases sitting between them. This CDR3 has 16 residues. The V gene's germline CDR1 is LNHNV and CDR2 YYDKDF (reference sequence). The DNA for the CDR3 is TGTGCCACCAGCAGAGATCGGGGGACTTACACAGATACGCAGTATTTT. It encodes CATSRDRGTYTDTQYF.

This chain links TRBV6-5 with TRBJ2-7, with 11 bases fitting TRBD2. Trimming took 2 bases from V and 2 from J; bases not matched to a gene: 5. The germline CDR1 and CDR2 sequences are MNHEY and SVGAGI. This CDR3 has 16 residues. The CDR3 coding sequence is TGTGCCAGCAGTTACGGTGGGACTAGCGGAGCCTACGAGCAGTACTTC. Translation: CASSYGGTSGAYEQYF.

The chain links TRBV27 to TRBJ2-5, with TRBD2 matching 8 bases. Germline V CDR1 and CDR2: MNHEY, SMNVEV (reference sequence). The V segment lost 6 bases and the J segment 4 bases; nucleotides outside the gene matches: 7. The CDR3 covers 14 residues. The CDR3 sequence is CASSLSGSRETQYF. DNA for the CDR3: TGTGCCAGCAGCCTAAGCGGGAGTAGAGAGACCCAGTACTTC.

V is TRBV30 and J is TRBJ2-6; 7 bases map to TRBD2. This CDR3 has 15 residues. Germline V gene lookup returns CDR1 GTSNPN and CDR2 SVGIG (reference sequence). V lost 3 bases and J lost 2; bases outside the gene matches: 4. The chain's CDR3 is CAWSALAAGANVLTF. CDR3 nucleotides: TGTGCCTGGAGCGCGCTAGCGGCTGGGGCCAACGTCCTGACTTTC.

This chain joins TRBV28 and TRBJ1-5, with TRBD1 identical over 7 bases. V was clipped by 5 bases and J by 3 bases; unmatched bases: 19. Germline values: CDR1 MDHEN, CDR2 SYDVKM. The CDR3 runs to 19 residues. The CDR3 DNA follows: TGTGCCAGCAGTCCACCTCCATCCACAGGGGCCCTTAACAATCAGCCCCAGCATTTT. Residues: CASSPPPSTGALNNQPQHF.

The V gene is TRBV4-3, the J gene TRBJ2-7, with a possible D match to TRBD2 (6 bases). V lost 4 bases and J lost 7, with 17 bases in between. The germline V gene encodes CDR1 LGHNA and CDR2 YSLEER. The CDR3 spans 14 residues. The CDR3 loop is CASSPLAGPGEQYF. CDR3 sequence (DNA): TGCGCCAGCAGCCCTCTGGCGGGACCGGGGGAGCAGTACTTC.

The chain joins TRBV5-1 to TRBJ1-2; 7 nucleotides agree with TRBD1. This CDR3 spans 15 amino acids. Germline-derived CDR1 and CDR2 are SGHRS and YFSETQ. V was clipped by 4 bases and J by 4 bases; unmatched bases: 10. The CDR3: CASSPHQGDGYGYTF. The CDR3 bases are TGCGCCAGCAGCCCCCACCAGGGGGATGGCTATGGCTACACCTTC.